The sequence of this T cell receptor (beta chain) was determined in a study of PD-1 blockade in classical Hodgkin lymphoma. The time point denotes: cycle 4 day 1 (C4D1), after around six weeks of nivolumab. Relapse after autologous stem cell transplantation occurred in every patient, and brentuximab vedotin exposure varied. Magnetic negative selection purified CD4+ T cells from thawed PBMCs. Clones were read by immunoSEQ multiplex PCR, and TCRdb kept only the in-frame ones, dropping some. The sample carries 25,000 to 30,000 clones, roughly 80% recorded once. In the case of this clone: Its matching antigen is unknown.

Findings of the study overall: Exclusion covered patients beginning nivolumab under 1 year post-ASCT. The study found that TCR diversity rose significantly by C4D1 in CD4+ but not CD8+ cells. Partial responders and progressors had significantly lower baseline TCR diversity.

Germline V gene data show CDR1 as WSHSY and CDR2 as SAAADI. CDR3 size: 12 residues. Trimming took off 6 bases at V and 6 bases at J, with 9 bases between the two ends. This chain connects TRBV10-2 to TRBJ2-1, with D unresolved. The sequence was obtained from a human donor with classical Hodgkin lymphoma. The sample was CD4+ T cells from blood, taken before the fourth cycle of nivolumab. The CDR3 spells CASSQVANEQFF. DNA for the CDR3: TGCGCCAGCAGCCAGGTAGCCAATGAGCAGTTCTTC.